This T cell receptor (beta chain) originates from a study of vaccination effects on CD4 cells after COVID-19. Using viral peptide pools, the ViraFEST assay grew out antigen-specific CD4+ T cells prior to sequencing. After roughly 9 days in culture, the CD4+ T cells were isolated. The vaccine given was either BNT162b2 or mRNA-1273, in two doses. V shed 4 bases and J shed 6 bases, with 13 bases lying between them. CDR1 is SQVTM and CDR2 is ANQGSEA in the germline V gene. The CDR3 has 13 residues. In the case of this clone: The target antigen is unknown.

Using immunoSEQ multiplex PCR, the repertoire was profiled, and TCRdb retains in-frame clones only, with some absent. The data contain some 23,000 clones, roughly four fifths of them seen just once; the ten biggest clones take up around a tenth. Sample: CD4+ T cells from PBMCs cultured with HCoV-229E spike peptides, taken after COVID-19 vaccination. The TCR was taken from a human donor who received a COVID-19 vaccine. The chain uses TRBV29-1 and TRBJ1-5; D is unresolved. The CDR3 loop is CSVVGTEGQPQHF. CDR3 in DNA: TGCAGCGTTGTTGGCACAGAAGGTCAGCCCCAGCATTTT.